This T cell receptor beta chain was found in a study of T cells in localized non-small cell lung cancer. This clone was seen a single time. The antigen is unknown. V shed 6 bases and J shed 1 base, with 15 bases lying between them. Looked up from germline, CDR1 is MNHEY and CDR2 is SVGAGI. This CDR3 has 15 amino acids. Regarding the study as a whole: Within adjacent lung there appeared a median approximately 57 of the top 100 tumor clones. Uninvolved neighboring lung showed the greatest T cell clonality, exceeding tumor.

Profiled with immunoSEQ multiplex PCR; TCRdb holds only in-frame clones, not every one. The sample lists about 83,000 clones; over 75% were seen once. This sample comprised peripheral blood, obtained before any cancer treatment. The chain carries TRBV6-5 and TRBJ1-1; no clear D gene. The TCR was taken from a female donor of 60 years or more with stage I lung adenocarcinoma. The CDR3 sequence: CASSRKETENTEAFF. The CDR3 coding sequence is TGTGCCAGCAGCCGAAAGGAGACGGAGAACACTGAAGCTTTCTTT.